The clone carrying this T cell receptor (beta chain) has only a few counts. The sample is drawn from a study of beta chain features in type 1 diabetes. Expressed TCRB transcripts were sequenced because the isolated RNA had all been reverse transcribed beforehand. The repertoire was sequenced with immunoSEQ multiplex PCR; TCRdb's copy has only in-frame clones and lacks some. This sample has roughly 310,000 clones, with approximately 10% found just once. Germline lookup yields CDR1 SGHTA and CDR2 FQGNSA. The CDR3 length is 13 residues. V lost 1 base, J lost 2 bases, and 4 bases lay in between. A single heparinised blood sample, averaging about 120 mL, was obtained per donor.

This receptor was taken from a woman aged 30 to 39 in good health. Sequencing was performed on naive CD4+ T cells from blood. The chain combines TRBV7-2 with TRBJ2-3; D call uncertain. CDR3 residues: CASSLEYTDTQYF. The DNA for the CDR3 is TGTGCCAGCAGCTTAGAATACACAGATACGCAGTATTTT.